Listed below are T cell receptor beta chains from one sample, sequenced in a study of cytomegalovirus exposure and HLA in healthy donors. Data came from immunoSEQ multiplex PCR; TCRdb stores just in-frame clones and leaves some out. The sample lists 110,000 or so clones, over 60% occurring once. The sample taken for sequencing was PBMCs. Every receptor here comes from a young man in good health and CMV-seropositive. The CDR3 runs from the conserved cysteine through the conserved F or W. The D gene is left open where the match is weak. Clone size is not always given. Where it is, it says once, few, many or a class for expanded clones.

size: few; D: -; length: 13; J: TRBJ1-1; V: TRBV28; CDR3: CASRHTGIGEAFF; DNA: TGTGCCAGCAGACATACAGGGATTGGTGAAGCTTTCTTT
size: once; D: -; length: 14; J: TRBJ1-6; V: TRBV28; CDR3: CASRLDRGGRPLHF; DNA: TGTGCCAGCAGGCTGGATCGGGGTGGCCGACCCCTCCACTTT
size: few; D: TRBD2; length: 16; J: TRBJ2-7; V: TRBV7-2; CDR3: CASSFQGGGNPYEQYF; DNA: TGTGCCAGCAGCTTCCAAGGCGGGGGGAATCCCTACGAGCAGTACTTC
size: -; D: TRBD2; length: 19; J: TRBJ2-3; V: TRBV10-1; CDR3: CASSEVAGGSNLRTDTQYF; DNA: TGCGCCAGCAGTGAAGTAGCGGGGGGCTCAAACCTCCGCACAGATACGCAGTATTTT
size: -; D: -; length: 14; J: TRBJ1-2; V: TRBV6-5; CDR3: CASSRQSVSYGYTF; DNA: TGTGCCAGCAGTCGACAGAGCGTTAGCTATGGCTACACCTTC
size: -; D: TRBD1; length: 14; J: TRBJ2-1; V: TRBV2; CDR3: CASSGQGRGDEQFF; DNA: TGTGCCAGCAGTGGACAGGGGAGAGGAGATGAGCAGTTCTTC
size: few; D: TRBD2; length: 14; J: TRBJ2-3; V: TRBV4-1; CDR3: CASSHSGVEDTQYF; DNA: TGCGCCAGCAGCCATAGCGGGGTTGAAGATACGCAGTATTTT
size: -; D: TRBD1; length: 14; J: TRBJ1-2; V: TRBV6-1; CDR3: CASSVRDRGYGYTF; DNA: TGTGCCAGCAGTGTCCGGGACAGGGGCTATGGCTACACCTTC
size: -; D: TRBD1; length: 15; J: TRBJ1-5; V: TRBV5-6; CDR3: CASSLGQGLNQPQHF; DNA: TGTGCCAGCAGCCTAGGACAGGGCCTCAATCAGCCCCAGCATTTT
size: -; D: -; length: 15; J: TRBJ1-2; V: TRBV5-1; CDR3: CASSLIPGVRSGYTF; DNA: TGCGCCAGCAGCTTGATACCAGGGGTTCGCTCTGGCTACACCTTC
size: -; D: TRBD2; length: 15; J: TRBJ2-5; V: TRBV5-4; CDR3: CASSSGLEGRETQYF; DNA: TGTGCCAGCAGCTCGGGACTAGAGGGGCGAGAGACCCAGTACTTC
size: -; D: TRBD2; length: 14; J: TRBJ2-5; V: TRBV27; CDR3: CASSKSGGFETQYF; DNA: TGTGCCAGCAGTAAGAGCGGGGGGTTTGAGACCCAGTACTTC
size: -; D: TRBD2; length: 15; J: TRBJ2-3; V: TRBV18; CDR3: CASSLTSGSTDTQYF; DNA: TGTGCCAGCTCACTTACTAGCGGGAGCACAGATACGCAGTATTTT
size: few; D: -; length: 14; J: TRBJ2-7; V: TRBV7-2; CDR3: CASSFSRDSYEQYF; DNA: TGTGCCAGCAGCTTCTCCCGGGACTCCTACGAGCAGTACTTC
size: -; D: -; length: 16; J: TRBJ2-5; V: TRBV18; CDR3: CASSPIRQGLGETQYF; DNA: TGTGCCAGCTCACCAATACGGCAGGGTTTAGGGGAGACCCAGTACTTC
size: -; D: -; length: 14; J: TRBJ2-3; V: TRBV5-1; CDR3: CASTRAGITDTQYF; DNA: TGCGCCAGCACCCGGGCCGGGATAACAGATACGCAGTATTTT
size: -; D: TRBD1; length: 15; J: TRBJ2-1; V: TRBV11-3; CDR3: CASRPRQGAYNEQFF; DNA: TGTGCCAGCAGACCGAGACAGGGGGCCTACAATGAGCAGTTCTTC
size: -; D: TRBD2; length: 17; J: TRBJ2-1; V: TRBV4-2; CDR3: CASSQGVGGGPYNEQFF; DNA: TGTGCCAGCAGCCAAGGGGTGGGCGGGGGGCCCTACAATGAGCAGTTCTTC
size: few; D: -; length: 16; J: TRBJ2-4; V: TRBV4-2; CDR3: CASSRIPVGQTHIQYF; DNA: TGTGCCAGCAGCCGCATACCGGTTGGACAGACTCACATTCAGTACTTC
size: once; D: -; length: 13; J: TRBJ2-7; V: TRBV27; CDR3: CASSIRETYEQYF; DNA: TGTGCCAGCAGTATACGGGAAACCTACGAGCAGTACTTC
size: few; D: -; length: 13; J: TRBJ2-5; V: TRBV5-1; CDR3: CASSLGFQGTQYF; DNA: TGCGCCAGCAGCTTGGGCTTTCAGGGGACCCAGTACTTC
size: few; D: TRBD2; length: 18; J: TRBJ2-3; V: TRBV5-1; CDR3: CASSLYPGLAASTDTQYF; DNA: TGCGCCAGCAGCTTGTACCCGGGACTAGCGGCGAGCACAGATACGCAGTATTTT
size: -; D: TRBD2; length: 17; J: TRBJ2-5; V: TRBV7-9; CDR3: CASSPRREGRFRETQYF; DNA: TGTGCCAGCAGCCCAAGGCGGGAGGGCCGCTTTAGGGAGACCCAGTACTTC
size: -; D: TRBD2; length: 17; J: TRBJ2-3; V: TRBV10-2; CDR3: CASSESKGLAGVDTQYF; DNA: TGCGCCAGCAGTGAGTCGAAGGGACTAGCGGGGGTAGATACGCAGTATTTT
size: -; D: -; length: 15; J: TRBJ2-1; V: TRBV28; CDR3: CASSDPGGRYNEQFF; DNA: TGTGCCAGCAGTGACCCAGGGGGGAGATACAATGAGCAGTTCTTC
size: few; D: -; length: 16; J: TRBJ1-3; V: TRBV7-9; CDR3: CASSLAGSLSGNTIYF; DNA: TGTGCCAGCAGCTTAGCCGGGTCCTTGTCTGGAAACACCATATATTTT
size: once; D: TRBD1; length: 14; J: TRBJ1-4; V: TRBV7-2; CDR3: CASSLTGVGEKLFF; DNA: TGTGCCAGCAGCTTAACAGGGGTTGGTGAAAAACTGTTTTTT
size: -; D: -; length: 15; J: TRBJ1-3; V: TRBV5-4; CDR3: CASSRQDSSGNTIYF; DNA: TGTGCCAGCAGCCGGCAGGACAGCTCTGGAAACACCATATATTTT
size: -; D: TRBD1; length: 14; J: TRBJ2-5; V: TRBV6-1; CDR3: CASRDGQAQETQYF; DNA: TGTGCCAGCAGGGACGGACAGGCCCAAGAGACCCAGTACTTC
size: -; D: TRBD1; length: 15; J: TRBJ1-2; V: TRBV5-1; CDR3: CASSLTGTGGVGYTF; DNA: TGCGCCAGCAGCTTGACCGGGACAGGGGGCGTCGGCTACACCTTC
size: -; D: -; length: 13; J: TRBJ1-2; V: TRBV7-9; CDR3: CASSFPGGYGYTF; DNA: TGTGCCAGCAGCTTCCCCGGGGGATATGGCTACACCTTC
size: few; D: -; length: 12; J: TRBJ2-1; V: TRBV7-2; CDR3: CASSPPGREQFF; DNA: TGTGCCAGCAGCCCCCCCGGCAGGGAGCAGTTCTTC
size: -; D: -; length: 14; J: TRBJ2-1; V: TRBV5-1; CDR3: CASSLGASSGEQFF; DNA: TGCGCCAGCAGCTTGGGGGCTTCCTCCGGTGAGCAGTTCTTC
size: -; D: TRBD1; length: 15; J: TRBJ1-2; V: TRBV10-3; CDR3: CAISETSTGAGGYTF; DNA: TGTGCCATCAGTGAGACCTCTACAGGGGCGGGAGGCTACACCTTC
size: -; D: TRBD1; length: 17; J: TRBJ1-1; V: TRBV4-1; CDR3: CASSQDSRGIMNTEAFF; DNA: TGCGCCAGCAGCCAAGATTCCAGGGGGATTATGAACACTGAAGCTTTCTTT
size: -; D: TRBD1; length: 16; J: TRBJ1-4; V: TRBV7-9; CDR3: CASSPFRQGTNEKLFF; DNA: TGTGCCAGCAGCCCATTCCGACAGGGTACCAATGAAAAACTGTTTTTT
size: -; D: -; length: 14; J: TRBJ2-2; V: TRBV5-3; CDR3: CARGRKENTGELFF; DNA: TGTGCCAGGGGGAGAAAGGAAAACACCGGGGAGCTGTTTTTT
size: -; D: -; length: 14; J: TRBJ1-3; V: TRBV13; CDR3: CASSLWEAGNTIYF; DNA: TGTGCCAGCAGCTTATGGGAGGCTGGAAACACCATATATTTT
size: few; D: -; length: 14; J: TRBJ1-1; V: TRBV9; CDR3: CASSVVPGNGEAFF; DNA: TGTGCCAGCAGCGTAGTCCCGGGGAACGGGGAAGCTTTCTTT
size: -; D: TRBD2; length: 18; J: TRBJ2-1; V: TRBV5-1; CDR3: CASREAGGAKNSGNEQFF; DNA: TGCGCCAGCAGGGAAGCGGGGGGGGCAAAAAATTCGGGCAATGAGCAGTTCTTC
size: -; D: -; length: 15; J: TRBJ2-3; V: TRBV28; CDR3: CASRGDTPSTDTQYF; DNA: TGTGCCAGCAGGGGGGACACTCCTAGCACAGATACGCAGTATTTT
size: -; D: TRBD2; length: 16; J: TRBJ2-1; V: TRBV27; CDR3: CASRNLLAGGYNEQFF; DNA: TGTGCCAGCAGGAACCTACTAGCGGGGGGCTACAATGAGCAGTTCTTC
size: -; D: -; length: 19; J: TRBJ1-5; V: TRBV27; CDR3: CASSLLPGRPGVPHQPQHF; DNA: TGTGCCAGCAGTTTATTACCCGGAAGACCAGGGGTTCCTCATCAGCCCCAGCATTTT
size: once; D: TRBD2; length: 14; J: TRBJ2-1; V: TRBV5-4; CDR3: CASSAASGDNEQFF; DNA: TGTGCCAGCAGCGCGGCTAGCGGGGACAATGAGCAGTTCTTC
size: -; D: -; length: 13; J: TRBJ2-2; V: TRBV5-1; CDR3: CASNRGYPGELFF; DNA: TGCGCCAGCAATCGAGGGTACCCCGGGGAGCTGTTTTTT
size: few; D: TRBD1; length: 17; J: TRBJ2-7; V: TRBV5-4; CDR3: CASSHRWGQGLMNEQYF; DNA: TGTGCCAGCAGCCATCGTTGGGGACAGGGGTTAATGAACGAGCAGTACTTC
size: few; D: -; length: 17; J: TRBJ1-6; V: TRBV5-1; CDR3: CASSLGGSPGVDSPLHF; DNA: TGCGCCAGCAGCTTGGGCGGGTCACCGGGGGTAGATTCACCCCTCCACTTT
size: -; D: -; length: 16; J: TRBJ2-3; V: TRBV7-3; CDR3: CASSPVGRGRTDTQYF; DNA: TGTGCCAGCAGCCCCGTTGGACGGGGTCGCACAGATACGCAGTATTTT
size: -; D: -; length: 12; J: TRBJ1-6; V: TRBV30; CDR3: CAWRQANSPLHF; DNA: TGTGCCTGGAGGCAGGCGAATTCACCCCTCCACTTT
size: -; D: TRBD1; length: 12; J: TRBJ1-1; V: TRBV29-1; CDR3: CSVGQGAYEAFF; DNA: TGCAGCGTTGGACAGGGGGCGTATGAAGCTTTCTTT
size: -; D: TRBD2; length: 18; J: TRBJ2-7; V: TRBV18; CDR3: CASSHRGLAGIPGDEQYF; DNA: TGTGCCAGCTCACATAGGGGACTAGCGGGAATCCCTGGCGACGAGCAGTACTTC
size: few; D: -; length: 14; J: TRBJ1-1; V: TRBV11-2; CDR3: CASSLVPGSTEAFF; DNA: TGTGCCAGCAGCTTAGTGCCGGGGAGCACTGAAGCTTTCTTT
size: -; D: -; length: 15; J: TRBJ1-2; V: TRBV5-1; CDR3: CASSLEAGANYGYTF; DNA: TGCGCCAGCAGCTTGGAGGCGGGAGCTAACTATGGCTACACCTTC
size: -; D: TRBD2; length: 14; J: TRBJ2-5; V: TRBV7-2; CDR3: CASSLSGGRETQYF; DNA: TGTGCCAGCAGCCTTAGCGGGGGGAGAGAGACCCAGTACTTC